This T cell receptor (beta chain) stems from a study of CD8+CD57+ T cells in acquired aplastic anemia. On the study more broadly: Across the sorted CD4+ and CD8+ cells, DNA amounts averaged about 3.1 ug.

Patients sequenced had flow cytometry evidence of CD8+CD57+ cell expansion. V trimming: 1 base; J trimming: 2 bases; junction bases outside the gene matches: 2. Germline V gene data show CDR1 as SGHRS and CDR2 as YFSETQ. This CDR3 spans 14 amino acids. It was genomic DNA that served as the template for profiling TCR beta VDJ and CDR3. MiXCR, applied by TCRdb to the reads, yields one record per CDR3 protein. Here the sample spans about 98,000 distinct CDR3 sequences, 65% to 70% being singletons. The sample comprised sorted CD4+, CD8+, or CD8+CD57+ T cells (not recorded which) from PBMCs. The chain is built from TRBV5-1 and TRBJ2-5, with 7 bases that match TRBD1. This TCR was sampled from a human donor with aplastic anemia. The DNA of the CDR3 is TGCGCCAGCAGCTTGATGGGACAGCAAGAGACCCAGTACTTC. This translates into CASSLMGQQETQYF.